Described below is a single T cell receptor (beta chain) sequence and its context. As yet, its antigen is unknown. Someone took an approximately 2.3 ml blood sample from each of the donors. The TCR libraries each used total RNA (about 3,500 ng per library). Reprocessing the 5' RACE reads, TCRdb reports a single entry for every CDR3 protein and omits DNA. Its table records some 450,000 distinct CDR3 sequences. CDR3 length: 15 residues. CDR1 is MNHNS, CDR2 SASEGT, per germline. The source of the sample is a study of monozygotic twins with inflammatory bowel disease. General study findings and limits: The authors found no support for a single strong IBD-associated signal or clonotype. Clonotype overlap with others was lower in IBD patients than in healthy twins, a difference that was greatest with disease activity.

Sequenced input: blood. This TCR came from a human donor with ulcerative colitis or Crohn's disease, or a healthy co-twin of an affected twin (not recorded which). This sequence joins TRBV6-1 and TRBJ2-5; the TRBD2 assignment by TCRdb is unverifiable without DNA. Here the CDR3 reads CASRGTSGSLETQYF.